This T cell receptor (beta chain) emerged from a study of human T cells and chemical hapten exposure. General observations from the study: Among TCRs, those above 1 in 1000 frequency were unaffected by DPC sensitization. Expanded TCRs showed more large CDR3 clusters than pre-sensitization or healthy control sets.

Source study methods: Sampled TCR counts reached a median of approximately 100,000 per sample, with values ranging from about 20,000 to 700,000. From the RACE reads, TCRdb called clonotypes with MiXCR, one entry per CDR3 protein. The V and J calls reflect TCRdb's pipeline rather than the authors' work. This repertoire shows approximately 38,000 distinct CDR3 sequences, under 12% found once; its top ten account for approximately 5.9%. Trimming removed 5 bases from V and 0 bases from J; junction bases left unmatched: 3. Germline CDR1 reads SGHNT; CDR2 reads YENEEA. The CDR3 covers 16 residues. With regard to this clonotype: Its antigen is undetermined.

Time point indicated: pre-sensitization, week 0. Treatment meaning: therapeutic diphenylcyclopropenone sensitization with weekly scalp DPC. Extraction yielded total RNA from whole blood (unfractionated). This chain links TRBV11-3 with TRBJ2-1, with 11 bases fitting TRBD2. Sample: whole blood, taken in connection with sensitization to the hapten diphenylcyclopropenone (DPC). The sequence derives from a man aged 25-45 years with alopecia areata. Some clones in this sample may be carry-over from other donors' samples. CDR3 coding DNA: TGTGCCAGCAGCCGGACTAGCGGGTTCTCCTACAATGAGCAGTTCTTC. This translates into CASSRTSGFSYNEQFF.